A single sample is the source of the 21 T cell receptor beta chains below, sequenced in a study of T cells in Graves' hyperthyroidism and ophthalmopathy. Using RNA transcripts as the source, TCR beta CDR3 regions were amplified. TCR CDR3 underwent first-round RT-PCR with the HTBI primer set. TCRdb ran MiXCR on the multiplex PCR reads and lists one entry per CDR3 protein. The table lists a few hundred thousand distinct CDR3 sequences, 15% of them singletons. Sequencing used blood. All receptors come from a woman aged 25 to 39 with Graves' hyperthyroidism.

This clonotype was found once. The chain recombines TRBV20-1 with TRBJ2-5; 10 bases agree with TRBD1. V shed 5 bases, J shed 9 bases, and the junction held 15 bases outside the gene matches. Germline CDR1 and CDR2: DFQATT and SNEGSKA (reference sequence). The CDR3 is made up of 15 amino acids. CDR3: CSAPGTGALVRSQYF. In DNA, the CDR3 is TGCAGTGCTCCCGGGACAGGGGCCCTGGTTAGGTCCCAGTACTTC.

This clonotype has ten or more counts. The gene calls are TRBV13 and TRBJ1-2; TRBD1 matches 10 bases. Germline V gene lookup returns CDR1 PRHDT and CDR2 FYEKMQ (reference sequence). Trimming took 1 base from V and 2 from J; bases not matched to a gene: 4. The CDR3 covers 16 residues. This CDR3 reads CASSLVGQGMNYGYTF. The CDR3 DNA follows: TGTGCCAGCAGCTTAGTGGGACAGGGGATGAACTATGGCTACACCTTC.

The chain links TRBV7-6 to TRBJ1-3; a possible D gene is TRBD1 (5 bases). Per the germline V gene, CDR1 is SGHVS and CDR2 is FNYEAQ. The CDR3 has 16 amino acids. Trimming took 3 bases from V and 0 from J, leaving 12 bases between them. DNA of the CDR3: TGTGCCAGCAGCTTTGCAGGGACCAGCTCTGGAAACACCATATATTTT. Residues: CASSFAGTSSGNTIYF.

V gene TRBV5-1 combines with J gene TRBJ1-1, with unresolved D. The CDR3 spans 14 residues. The germline V and J ends were trimmed by 4 bases and 1 base, with 11 bases remaining between them. Germline loops: CDR1 SGHRS, CDR2 YFSETQ. CDR3 amino acids: CASSTPLPNTEAFF. The CDR3 DNA is TGCGCCAGCAGCACACCTTTACCGAACACTGAAGCTTTCTTT.

This clonotype was picked up a small number of times. V gene TRBV10-3 combines with J gene TRBJ2-7, with 9 bases that match TRBD1. This CDR3 region has 14 residues. The V gene end was trimmed by 4 bases and the J gene end by 4 bases; junction bases not matched to a gene: 5. From germline, CDR1 is ENHRY and CDR2 SYGVKD. DNA for the CDR3: TGTGCCATCAGTGCAGGGACAGGGACGTACGAGCAGTACTTC. It codes for CAISAGTGTYEQYF.

V gene TRBV7-3 combines with J gene TRBJ2-6; D call uncertain. The CDR3 length is 18 residues. The V end was cut by 2 bases, the J end by 0 bases, with 14 bases between. From germline, CDR1 is SGHTA and CDR2 FQGTGA. The CDR3: CASSLPSSTNSGANVLTF. DNA of the CDR3: TGTGCCAGCAGCTTACCCAGTTCGACAAACTCTGGGGCCAACGTCCTGACTTTC.

This clonotype was observed many times. The chain joins TRBV6-1 to TRBJ2-7; D gene unclear. CDR3 length: 15 residues. Per the germline V gene, CDR1 is MNHNS and CDR2 is SASEGT. The V gene lost 10 bases and the J gene lost 0 bases, with 19 bases spanning the gap. The CDR3 sequence is CAIQRSGEGSYEQYF. In DNA, the CDR3 is TGTGCCATCCAGCGCTCCGGAGAAGGCTCCTACGAGCAGTACTTC.

This sequence joins TRBV19 and TRBJ1-1; D not resolved. CDR3 length equals 14 residues. CDR1 is LNHDA and CDR2 is SQIVND in the germline V gene (reference sequence). V lost 5 bases and J lost 1, with 11 bases in between. This CDR3 is CASSQMSGNTEAFF. CDR3 nucleotides: TGTGCCAGTAGTCAGATGTCAGGGAACACTGAAGCTTTCTTT.

The V gene is TRBV19, the J gene TRBJ2-5; D possibly corresponds to TRBD2 (5 bases). Germline CDR1 LNHDA, CDR2 SQIVND (reference sequence). The CDR3 is 14 amino acids. Trimming took off 3 bases at V and 5 bases at J, with 13 bases between the two ends. The CDR3 spells CASSILGTGETQYF. The CDR3, as DNA: TGTGCCAGTAGTATTCTCGGAACGGGGGAGACCCAGTACTTC.

This clonotype has at least ten counts. V is TRBV10-3 and J is TRBJ1-5; D perhaps matches TRBD1 (6 bases). V was shortened by 5 bases and J by 6 bases, with 17 bases between the two germline ends. The germline V gene encodes CDR1 ENHRY and CDR2 SYGVKD. This CDR3 has 15 residues. The CDR3 is CAISSNLGGGQPQHF. DNA for the CDR3: TGTGCCATCAGTAGCAACTTAGGGGGAGGTCAGCCCCAGCATTTT.

The chain uses TRBV28 and TRBJ1-2; 8 nucleotides agree with TRBD1. Germline V gene data show CDR1 as MDHEN and CDR2 as SYDVKM. The CDR3 spans 13 residues. With V trimmed by 6 bases and J by 8 bases, 8 bases remained unmatched. The CDR3 reads CASRVTGVGGYTF. The CDR3 DNA follows: TGTGCCAGCAGGGTGACAGGGGTCGGCGGCTACACCTTC.

This chain connects TRBV5-6 to TRBJ2-1; 13 bases are shared with TRBD2. The length of the CDR3 is 18 residues. The germline V gene encodes CDR1 SGHDT and CDR2 YYEEEE. Trimming took 0 bases from V and 5 from J; bases not matched to a gene: 8. The CDR3, as DNA: TGTGCCAGCAGCTTGGACGGGACTAGCGGGATGGGGGACAATGAGCAGTTCTTC. This translates into CASSLDGTSGMGDNEQFF.

The genes are TRBV6-1 and TRBJ1-5, with D perhaps matching TRBD1 (6 bases). This CDR3 is 15 amino acids long. V lost 0 bases and J lost 3, with 9 bases in between. Germline V gene lookup returns CDR1 MNHNS and CDR2 SASEGT. CDR3 in DNA: TGTGCCAGCAGTGAAGCAAGGGGGTACAATCAGCCCCAGCATTTT. Its protein product is CASSEARGYNQPQHF.

This clonotype was counted between two and nine times. This chain joins TRBV20-1 and TRBJ2-1, with D possibly being TRBD1 or TRBD2 (6 bases each). V was cut by 5 bases and J by 0 bases, with 20 bases left in between. The CDR3 is made up of 17 amino acids. Germline V gives CDR1 DFQATT, CDR2 SNEGSKA (reference sequence). The CDR3 coding sequence is TGCAGTGCTTCAACCCGGGGGCGGATGGGCTCCTACAATGAGCAGTTCTTC. Translating gives CSASTRGRMGSYNEQFF.

This clonotype was seen a handful of times. At one boundary the junction diverges from the germline segment, which might be a read error. The chain uses TRBV11-2 and TRBJ2-6; 13 positions agree with TRBD2. This CDR3 spans 20 amino acids. Germline V gene data show CDR1 as SGHAT and CDR2 as FQNNGV. The CDR3 nucleotides read TGTGCCGGCAGCTTAGAGTGGACTAGCGGGAGTTTGGCTGGGGCCAACGTCCTGACTTTC. This gives the protein CAGSLEWTSGSLAGANVLTF.

Ten or more counts support this clonotype. This chain links TRBV2 with TRBJ1-2; TRBD1 matches 8 bases. The CDR3 is 12 amino acids. Germline V gene data show CDR1 as SNHLY and CDR2 as FYNNEI. Germline trimming cut 2 bases from V and 7 bases from J; bases unmatched to any gene: 0. CDR3 protein: CASSEQGAGYTF. The CDR3 bases are TGTGCCAGCAGTGAACAGGGGGCTGGCTACACCTTC.

This clonotype was counted at least ten times. J is TRBJ1-1 and V is TRBV27; D uncertain. Germline lookup yields CDR1 MNHEY and CDR2 SMNVEV (reference sequence). The CDR3 contains 13 residues. Trimming took off 2 bases at V and 5 bases at J, with 9 bases between the two ends. Written as DNA, the CDR3 is TGTGCCAGCAGTTTACTGTACGGAACTGAAGCTTTCTTT. This sequence encodes CASSLLYGTEAFF.

The table lists this clonotype with many counts. The gene calls are TRBV30 and TRBJ2-3, with D possibly TRBD1 on 6 matching bases. Deletions cut 0 bases from V and 3 bases from J, with 10 bases between. Per the germline V gene, CDR1 is GTSNPN and CDR2 is SVGIG (reference sequence). The CDR3 runs 14 residues. This CDR3 is CAWSVGQITDTQYF. The DNA of the CDR3 is TGTGCCTGGAGTGTAGGACAGATTACAGATACGCAGTATTTT.

This clonotype showed up many times. The chain has TRBV9 and TRBJ2-5; no definite D call. V lost 5 bases, J lost 3 bases, and 11 bases lay in between. This CDR3 comprises 13 residues. In germline, CDR1 is SGDLS, CDR2 YYNGEE. CDR3 nucleotide sequence: TGTGCCAGCAGTCGTGAACCCAAAGAGACCCAGTACTTC. As protein: CASSREPKETQYF.

The chain uses TRBV5-6 and TRBJ2-7, with TRBD1 identical over 11 bases. Germline V gene data show CDR1 as SGHDT and CDR2 as YYEEEE. V was clipped by 4 bases and J by 6 bases; unmatched bases: 6. The CDR3 is 14 residues long. The CDR3 DNA follows: TGTGCCAGCAGCCCGGACAGGGGGCGTTTCGAGCAGTACTTC. This gives the protein CASSPDRGRFEQYF.

This clonotype occurred many times. The chain combines TRBV6-1 with TRBJ1-1; perhaps TRBD1 as D (5 bases). In germline, CDR1 is MNHNS, CDR2 SASEGT. V was cut by 10 bases and J by 0 bases, with 18 bases left in between. CDR3 length: 15 amino acids. CDR3 in DNA: TGTGCCACCAAACTAGACACGGACATGAACACTGAAGCTTTCTTT. Translating it yields CATKLDTDMNTEAFF.